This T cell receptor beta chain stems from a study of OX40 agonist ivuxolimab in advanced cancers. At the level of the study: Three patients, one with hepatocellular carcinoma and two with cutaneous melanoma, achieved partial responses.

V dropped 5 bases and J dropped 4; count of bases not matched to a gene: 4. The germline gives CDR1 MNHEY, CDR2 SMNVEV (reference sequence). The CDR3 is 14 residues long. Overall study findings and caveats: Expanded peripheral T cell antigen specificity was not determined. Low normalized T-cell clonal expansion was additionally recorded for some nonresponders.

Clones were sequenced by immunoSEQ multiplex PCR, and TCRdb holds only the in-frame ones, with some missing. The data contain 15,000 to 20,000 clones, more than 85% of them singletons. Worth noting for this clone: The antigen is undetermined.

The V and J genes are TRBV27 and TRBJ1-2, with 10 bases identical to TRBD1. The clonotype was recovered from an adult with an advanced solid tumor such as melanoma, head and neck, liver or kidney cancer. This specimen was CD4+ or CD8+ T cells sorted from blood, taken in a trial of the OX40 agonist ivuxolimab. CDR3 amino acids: CASSDGDRGYGYTF. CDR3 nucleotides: TGTGCCAGCAGTGACGGGGACAGGGGCTATGGCTACACCTTC.